Sequencing of this TCR beta chain was carried out in a study of blood T cell repertoires in COVID-19. This clone was detected only once. The data were produced by immunoSEQ multiplex PCR, yet TCRdb's version contains in-frame clones alone and is incomplete. The repertoire holds about 150,000 clones, with around 80% as singletons. The sequencing input was peripheral blood. The clonotype comes from a woman aged 70-85 years who had recovered from COVID-19.

The CDR3: CASSMIAGATDTQYF. DNA of the CDR3: TGTGCCAGCAGCATGATAGCGGGGGCCACAGATACGCAGTATTTT. The chain has TRBV5-6 and TRBJ2-3; 9 bases are shared with TRBD2. The CDR3 consists of 15 residues. Losses at the gene ends were 4 bases for V and 2 bases for J; bases not matched to a gene: 5. Germline V gene lookup returns CDR1 SGHDT and CDR2 YYEEEE.